This T cell receptor beta chain was recovered during a study of T-cell memory formation after mild COVID-19. Study in general: TCR clusters were largely donor specific.

For this clonotype: The antigen is undetermined.

Trimming stripped 1 base from V and 2 bases from J, with 9 bases between. The CDR3 has 15 amino acids. The germline V gene has CDR1 SGHTA and CDR2 FQGNSA. Study-wide findings and caveats: Researchers found some responding clones in pre-infection memory, a sign that cross-reactive memory joined. Among contracting clones, CD4+ were mainly CM/EM and CD8+ enriched in EMRA.

Amplification by 5'RACE using constant-segment primers produced TCR alpha and TCR beta cDNA libraries that carried sample barcodes and UMIs. Via MiXCR, TCRdb re-called the 5' RACE reads, giving one row per CDR3 protein. The sample shows 350,000 to 500,000 distinct CDR3 sequences, about a sixth of them seen only once. This receptor was identified in a man between 18 and 35 years old who had mild COVID-19 (a few samples of this study predate the infection). Cell type and time point are not known. The chain combines TRBV7-2 with TRBJ1-5; D possibly corresponds to TRBD1 (5 bases). The sample comprised PBMCs or a T cell subset sorted from them (not recorded which). The CDR3 reads CASSLVIGGNQPQHF. The CDR3 coding sequence is TGTGCCAGCAGCTTAGTAATAGGGGGCAATCAGCCCCAGCATTTT.